The subject of this entry is one TCR beta chain. No antigen is known for it. The study made its TRB cDNA libraries by 5' RACE, adding UMI labels. TCRdb re-called the 5' RACE reads, yielding one record per CDR3 amino acid sequence without DNA. The table for this sample gives approximately 88,000 distinct CDR3 sequences. This entry comes from a study of CXCR3-negative and CXCR3-positive naive CD8 T cells. Study results and caveats: The study found CXCR3 expression partially decreased after cryopreservation and ran most assays on fresh PBMCs. Both naive subsets showed comparably high diversity, and memory CD8+ cells showed much lower diversity.

Germline V gives CDR1 SGHTA, CDR2 FQGTGA. This CDR3 has 14 amino acids. The J gene is TRBJ1-1, the V gene TRBV7-3; TCRdb calls TRBD1, which cannot be checked without DNA. This TCR was recovered from a human donor in good health. Some clones in this sample may be carry-over from other donors' samples. The material sequenced was naive CXCR3- CD8+ T cells from blood. Subset denoted: CD45RO-CCR7+CD27+CD95- naive CD8+ T cells lacking CXCR3 (TNR3-). The CDR3 here is CASSLSPENTEAFF. The full variable domain, completed using reference TRBV7-3 and TRBJ1-1, is GAGVSQTPSNKVTEKGKYVELRCDPISGHTALYWYRQSLGQGPEFLIYFQGTGAADDSGLPNDRFFAVRPEGSVSTLKIQRTERGDSAVYLCASSLSPENTEAFFGQGTRLTVV.